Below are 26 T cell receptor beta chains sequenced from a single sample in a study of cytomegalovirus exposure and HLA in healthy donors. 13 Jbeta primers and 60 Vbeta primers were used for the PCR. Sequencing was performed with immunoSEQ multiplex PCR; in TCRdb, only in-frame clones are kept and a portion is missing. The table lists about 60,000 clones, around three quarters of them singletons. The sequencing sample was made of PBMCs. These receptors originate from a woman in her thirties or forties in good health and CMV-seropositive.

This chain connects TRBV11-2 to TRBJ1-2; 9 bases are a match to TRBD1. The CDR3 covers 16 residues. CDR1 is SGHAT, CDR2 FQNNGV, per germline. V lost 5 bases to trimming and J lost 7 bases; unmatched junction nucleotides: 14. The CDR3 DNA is TGTGCCAGCAGCGATGGACAGGGGAGGATCCTTGGTGGCTACACCTTC. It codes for CASSDGQGRILGGYTF. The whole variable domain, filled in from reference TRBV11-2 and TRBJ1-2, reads EAGVAQSPRYKIIEKRQSVAFWCNPISGHATLYWYQQILGQGPKLLIQFQNNGVVDDSQLPKDRFSAERLKGVDSTLKIQPAKLEDSAVYLCASSDGQGRILGGYTFGSGTRLTVV.

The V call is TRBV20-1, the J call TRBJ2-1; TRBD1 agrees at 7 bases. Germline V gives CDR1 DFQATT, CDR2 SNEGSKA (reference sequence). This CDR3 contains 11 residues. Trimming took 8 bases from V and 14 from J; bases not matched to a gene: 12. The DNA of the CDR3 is TGCAGTTCCCGGACAGGTCGGAGTGAGTTCTTC. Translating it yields CSSRTGRSEFF.

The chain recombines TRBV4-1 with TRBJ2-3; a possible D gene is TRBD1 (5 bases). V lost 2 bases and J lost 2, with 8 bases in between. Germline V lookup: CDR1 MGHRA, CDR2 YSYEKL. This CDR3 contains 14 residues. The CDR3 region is CASSQRQYTDTQYF. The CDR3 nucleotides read TGCGCCAGCAGCCAACGACAGTACACAGATACGCAGTATTTT.

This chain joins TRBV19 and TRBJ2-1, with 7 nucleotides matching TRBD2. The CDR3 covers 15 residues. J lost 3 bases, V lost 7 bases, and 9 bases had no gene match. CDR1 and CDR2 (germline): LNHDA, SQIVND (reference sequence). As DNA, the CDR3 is TGTGCCAGTACCACGGTCGGGGGGTACTACAATGAGCAGTTCTTC. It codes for CASTTVGGYYNEQFF.

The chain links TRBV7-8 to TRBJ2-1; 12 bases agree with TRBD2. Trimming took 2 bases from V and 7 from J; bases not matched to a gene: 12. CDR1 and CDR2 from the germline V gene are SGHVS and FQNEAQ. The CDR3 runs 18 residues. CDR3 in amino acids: CASSLTTSGGYSGNEQFF. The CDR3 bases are TGTGCCAGCAGCTTAACGACTAGCGGGGGCTATTCAGGGAATGAGCAGTTCTTC.

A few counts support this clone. The CDR3 region is CASSLGQQYSTDTQYF. CDR3 sequence (DNA): TGCGCCAGCAGCTTGGGGCAACAATATAGCACAGATACGCAGTATTTT. The chain couples TRBV5-1 to TRBJ2-3; unclear D gene. From germline, CDR1 is SGHRS and CDR2 YFSETQ. Trimming took off 0 bases at V and 0 bases at J, with 11 bases between the two ends. This CDR3 is built from 16 residues.

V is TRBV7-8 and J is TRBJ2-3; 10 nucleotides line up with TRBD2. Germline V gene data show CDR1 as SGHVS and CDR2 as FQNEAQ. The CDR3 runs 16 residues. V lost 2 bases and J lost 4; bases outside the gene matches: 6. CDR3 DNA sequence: TGTGCCAGCAGCTTACCAGCGGGGGGGCGAGCAGATACGCAGTATTTT. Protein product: CASSLPAGGRADTQYF.

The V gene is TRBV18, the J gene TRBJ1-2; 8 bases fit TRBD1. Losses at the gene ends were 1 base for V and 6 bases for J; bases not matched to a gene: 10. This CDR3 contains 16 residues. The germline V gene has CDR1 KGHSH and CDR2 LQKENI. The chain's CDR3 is CASSPRRDRILDGYTF. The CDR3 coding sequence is TGTGCCAGCTCACCACGTAGGGACAGGATATTAGATGGCTACACCTTC.

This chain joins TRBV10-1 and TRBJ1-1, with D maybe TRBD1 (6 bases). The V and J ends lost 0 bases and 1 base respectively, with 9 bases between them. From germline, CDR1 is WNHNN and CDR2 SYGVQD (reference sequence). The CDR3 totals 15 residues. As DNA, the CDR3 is TGCGCCAGCAGTGAGTCCGGGGGGCCGAACACTGAAGCTTTCTTT. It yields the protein CASSESGGPNTEAFF.

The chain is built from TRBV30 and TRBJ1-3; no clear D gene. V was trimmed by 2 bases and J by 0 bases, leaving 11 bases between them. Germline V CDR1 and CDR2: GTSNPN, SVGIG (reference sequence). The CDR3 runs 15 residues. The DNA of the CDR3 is TGTGCCTGGAGTAGGAGGACCTACTCTGGAAACACCATATATTTT. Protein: CAWSRRTYSGNTIYF.

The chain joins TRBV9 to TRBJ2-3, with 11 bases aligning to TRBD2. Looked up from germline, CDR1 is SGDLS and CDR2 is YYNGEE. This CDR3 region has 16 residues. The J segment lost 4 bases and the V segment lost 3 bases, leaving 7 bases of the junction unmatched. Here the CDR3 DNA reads TGTGCCAGCAGCGGGATTAGCGGGGGGGTACCAGATACGCAGTATTTT. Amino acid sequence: CASSGISGGVPDTQYF.

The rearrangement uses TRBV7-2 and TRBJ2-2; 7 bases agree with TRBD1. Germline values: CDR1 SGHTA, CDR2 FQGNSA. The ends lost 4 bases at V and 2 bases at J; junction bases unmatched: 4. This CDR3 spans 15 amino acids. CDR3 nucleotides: TGTGCCAGCAGCTCGGGACAGCGAAACACCGGGGAGCTGTTTTTT. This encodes CASSSGQRNTGELFF. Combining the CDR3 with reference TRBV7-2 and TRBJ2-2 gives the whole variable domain GAGVSQSPSNKVTEKGKDVELRCDPISGHTALYWYRQSLGQGLEFLIYFQGNSAPDKSGLPSDRFSAERTGGSVSTLTIQRTQQEDSAVYLCASSSGQRNTGELFFGEGSRLTVL.

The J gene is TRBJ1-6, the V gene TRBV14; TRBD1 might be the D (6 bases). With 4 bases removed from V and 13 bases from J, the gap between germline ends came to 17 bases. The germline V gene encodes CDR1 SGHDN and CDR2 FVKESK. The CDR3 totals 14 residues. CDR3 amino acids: CASSPRGDRRPLHF. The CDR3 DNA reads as TGTGCCAGCAGCCCCAGGGGCGATCGGCGGCCCCTCCACTTT.

CDR3 DNA: TGTGCCAGCAGTACACAGGGGGGCTACGAGCAGTACTTC. Translating it yields CASSTQGGYEQYF. The V and J genes are TRBV6-5 and TRBJ2-7, with 8 bases identical to TRBD1. Germline assignment: CDR1 MNHEY and CDR2 SVGAGI. Trimming cost V 5 bases and J 3 bases; bases outside gene matches: 3. The length of the CDR3 is 13 residues.

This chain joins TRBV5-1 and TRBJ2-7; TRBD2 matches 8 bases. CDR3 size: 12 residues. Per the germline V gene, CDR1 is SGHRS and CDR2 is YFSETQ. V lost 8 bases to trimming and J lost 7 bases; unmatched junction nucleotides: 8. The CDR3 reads CASRGGRGEQYF. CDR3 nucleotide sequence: TGCGCCAGTCGGGGGGGCCGCGGGGAGCAGTACTTC.

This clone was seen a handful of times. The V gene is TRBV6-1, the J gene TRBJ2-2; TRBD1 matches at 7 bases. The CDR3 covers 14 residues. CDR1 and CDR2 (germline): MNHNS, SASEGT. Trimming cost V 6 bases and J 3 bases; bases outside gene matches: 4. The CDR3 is CASSLDRDTGELFF. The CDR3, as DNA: TGTGCCAGCAGCCTAGACAGGGACACCGGGGAGCTGTTTTTT.

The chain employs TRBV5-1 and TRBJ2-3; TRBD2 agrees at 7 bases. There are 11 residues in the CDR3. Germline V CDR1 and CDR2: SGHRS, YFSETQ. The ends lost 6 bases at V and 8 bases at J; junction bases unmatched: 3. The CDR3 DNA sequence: TGCGCCAGCATGGGGGGGGGTACGCAGTATTTT. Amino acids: CASMGGGTQYF.

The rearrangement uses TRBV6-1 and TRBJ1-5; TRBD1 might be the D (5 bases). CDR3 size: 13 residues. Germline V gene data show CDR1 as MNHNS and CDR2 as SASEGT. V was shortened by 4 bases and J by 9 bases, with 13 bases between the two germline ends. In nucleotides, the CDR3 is TGTGCCAGCAGTGGGACGGGGGAAGGGCCCCAGCATTTT. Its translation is CASSGTGEGPQHF.

The CDR3 DNA reads as TGTGCCAGCAGCTCCGTGACAGTTTATAATGAAAAACTGTTTTTT. It codes for CASSSVTVYNEKLFF. The genes are TRBV7-8 and TRBJ1-4; D is perhaps TRBD1 (5 bases). Germline loops: CDR1 SGHVS, CDR2 FQNEAQ. The ends were cut back, 4 bases at V and 4 bases at J, with 13 bases in the middle. The CDR3 has 15 amino acids.

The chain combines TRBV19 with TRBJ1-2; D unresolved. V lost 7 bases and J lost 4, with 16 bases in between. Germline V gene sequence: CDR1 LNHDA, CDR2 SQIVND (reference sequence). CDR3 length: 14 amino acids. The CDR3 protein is CASNPGVRVYGYTF. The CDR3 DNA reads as TGTGCCAGTAACCCCGGGGTCAGAGTCTATGGCTACACCTTC.

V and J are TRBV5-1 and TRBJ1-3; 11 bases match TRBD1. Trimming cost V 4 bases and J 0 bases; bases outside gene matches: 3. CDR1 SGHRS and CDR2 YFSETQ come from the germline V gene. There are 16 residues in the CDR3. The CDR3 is CASSPGQGGSGNTIYF. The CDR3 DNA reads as TGCGCCAGCAGCCCGGGACAGGGGGGCTCTGGAAACACCATATATTTT.

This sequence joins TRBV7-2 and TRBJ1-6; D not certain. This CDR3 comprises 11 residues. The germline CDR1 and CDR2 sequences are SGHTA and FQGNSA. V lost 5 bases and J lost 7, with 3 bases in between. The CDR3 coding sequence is TGTGCCAGCAGCCAAAATTCACCCCTCCACTTT. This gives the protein CASSQNSPLHF.

The CDR3 sequence: CASSLSGSANEKLFF. The CDR3 DNA reads TGTGCCAGCAGCCTCAGCGGTTCGGCTAATGAAAAACTGTTTTTT. The chain carries TRBV5-6 and TRBJ1-4, with D uncertain. Germline V CDR1 and CDR2: SGHDT, YYEEEE. The CDR3 is 15 residues long. Deletions cut 4 bases from V and 3 bases from J, with 13 bases between. The whole variable domain, filled in from reference TRBV5-6 and TRBJ1-4, reads DAGVTQSPTHLIKTRGQQVTLRCSPKSGHDTVSWYQQALGQGPQFIFQYYEEEERQRGNFPDRFSGHQFPNYSSELNVNALLLGDSALYLCASSLSGSANEKLFFGSGTQLSVL.

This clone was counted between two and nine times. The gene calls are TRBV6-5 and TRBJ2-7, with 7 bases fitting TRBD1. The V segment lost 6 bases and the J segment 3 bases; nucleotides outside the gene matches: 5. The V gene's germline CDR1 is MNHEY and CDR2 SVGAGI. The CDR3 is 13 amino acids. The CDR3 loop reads CASSRDRGYEQYF. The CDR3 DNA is TGTGCCAGCAGCCGGGACAGAGGCTACGAGCAGTACTTC.

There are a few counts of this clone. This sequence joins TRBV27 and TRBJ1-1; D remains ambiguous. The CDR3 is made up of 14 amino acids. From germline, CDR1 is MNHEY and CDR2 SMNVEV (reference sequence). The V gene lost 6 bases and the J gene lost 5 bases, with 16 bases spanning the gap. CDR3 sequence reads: CASSLLHPGTEAFF. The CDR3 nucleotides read TGTGCCAGCAGCCTCTTGCATCCAGGTACTGAAGCTTTCTTT.

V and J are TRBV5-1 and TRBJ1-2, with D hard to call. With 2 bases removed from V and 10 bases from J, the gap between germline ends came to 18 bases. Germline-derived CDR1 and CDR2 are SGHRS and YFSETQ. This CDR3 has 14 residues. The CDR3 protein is CASSLLEGTLSYTF. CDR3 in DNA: TGCGCCAGCAGCTTACTGGAGGGAACACTTTCCTACACCTTC.